These T cell receptor beta chains were read from a single sample in a study of blood T cell repertoires in COVID-19. The repertoire was sequenced with immunoSEQ multiplex PCR; TCRdb's copy has only in-frame clones and lacks some. The sample lists 260,000 or so clones, approximately 90% occurring once. The source material was PBMCs or T cells enriched from blood (not recorded which). These receptors were obtained from a man aged 18-30 years who had recovered from COVID-19. Both conserved end residues are part of each CDR3. The D gene is left open where the match is weak. A clone size is listed for some rows: how often the clone was seen (once, few, many), or a class if it is expanded.

>TRBV4-2|-|TRBJ2-7|TRBD2
CASSQGLAGGPYEQYF
TGTGCCAGCAGCCAGGGACTAGCGGGGGGGCCCTACGAGCAGTACTTC
>TRBV5-1|-|TRBJ1-1|TRBD1
CASNGGTGYTEAFF
TGCGCCAGCAATGGCGGGACAGGGTATACTGAAGCTTTCTTT
>TRBV2|once|TRBJ2-3|TRBD2
CASSAAGAGGPPDTQYF
TGTGCCAGCAGCGCAGCGGGGGCGGGAGGGCCCCCAGATACGCAGTATTTT
>TRBV30|-|TRBJ2-3|-
CAWSYRALTDTQYF
TGTGCCTGGAGTTACAGGGCCTTGACAGATACGCAGTATTTT
>TRBV4-1|-|TRBJ1-5|TRBD1
CASSQVGTGSQPQHF
TGCGCCAGCAGCCAAGTCGGGACAGGGTCTCAGCCCCAGCATTTT
>TRBV27|few|TRBJ2-7|-
CASGSGSF
TGTGCCAGCGGCTCCGGGAGCTTC
>TRBV2|-|TRBJ2-7|-
CASSGDSSYEQYF
TGTGCCAGCAGTGGGGACTCCTCCTACGAGCAGTACTTC
>TRBV6-5|-|TRBJ2-1|TRBD2
CASSLTGGSLNEQFF
TGTGCCAGCAGTCTGACTGGCGGGAGTCTCAATGAGCAGTTCTTC
>TRBV5-4|-|TRBJ2-1|TRBD2
CASRGLAGGSYEQFF
TGTGCCAGCAGGGGACTAGCGGGAGGTTCATATGAGCAGTTCTTC
>TRBV7-2|-|TRBJ1-5|TRBD1
CASSLWGTGNQPQHF
TGTGCCAGCAGCTTATGGGGGACAGGGAACCAGCCCCAGCATTTT
>TRBV7-9|-|TRBJ2-7|-
CASSLELGRSDPNNYEQYF
TGTGCCAGCAGCTTAGAGCTTGGGAGGTCCGACCCCAATAACTACGAGCAGTACTTC
>TRBV19|-|TRBJ2-7|TRBD2
CASSISGEARGEQYF
TGTGCCAGTAGTATTAGCGGGGAAGCTCGGGGCGAGCAGTACTTC
>TRBV24-1|-|TRBJ2-1|TRBD1
CATMTGGTYNEQFF
TGTGCCACCATGACAGGGGGGACCTACAATGAGCAGTTCTTC
>TRBV19|-|TRBJ2-1|-
CASTAGLSYNEQFF
TGTGCCAGTACCGCGGGACTGTCCTACAATGAGCAGTTCTTC
>TRBV11-2|-|TRBJ2-7|TRBD2
CASSFPGSGPVDEQYF
TGTGCCAGCAGTTTCCCTGGTAGCGGGCCGGTCGACGAGCAGTACTTC
>TRBV7-9|-|TRBJ2-7|-
CASSPSPGTSNYEQYF
TGTGCCAGCAGCCCGAGTCCCGGGACTTCGAACTACGAGCAGTACTTC
>TRBV28|few|TRBJ2-3|TRBD2
CASSFGLLAAPFDTQYF
TGTGCCAGCAGTTTCGGATTGCTAGCGGCACCCTTCGATACGCAGTATTTT
>TRBV6-1|-|TRBJ1-5|-
CASSEAPRNSNQPQHF
TGTGCCAGCAGTGAAGCGCCCAGAAATAGCAATCAGCCCCAGCATTTT
>TRBV15|once|TRBJ2-3|TRBD1
CATSRVRGQGADTQYF
TGTGCCACCAGCAGAGTTCGGGGACAGGGGGCAGATACGCAGTATTTT
>TRBV12-5|-|TRBJ1-1|-
CASGFSGNTEAFF
TGTGCTAGTGGTTTTTCAGGGAACACTGAAGCTTTCTTT
>TRBV10-1|-|TRBJ1-2|TRBD1
CASSAYRTGNGYTF
TGCGCCAGCAGTGCATATAGGACAGGGAATGGCTACACCTTC
>TRBV5-4|-|TRBJ1-1|TRBD1
CASSGTGTGLFPGTEAFF
TGTGCCAGCAGCGGGACCGGGACAGGGCTGTTTCCGGGAACTGAAGCTTTCTTT
>TRBV27|few|TRBJ2-7|TRBD1
CASSLSPDRAAEQYF
TGTGCCAGCAGTTTATCCCCGGACAGGGCCGCTGAGCAGTACTTC
>TRBV7-9|-|TRBJ1-5|-
CASSFGQNQPQHF
TGTGCCAGCAGCTTCGGACAGAATCAGCCCCAGCATTTT
>TRBV3-1/TRBV3-2|-|TRBJ2-5|-
CASSQAGGREETQYF
TGTGCCAGCAGCCAAGCCGGGGGGCGGGAGGAGACCCAGTACTTC
>TRBV4-1|-|TRBJ2-6|TRBD1
CASSQDRGQGTSGANVLTF
TGCGCCAGCAGCCAAGATCGCGGACAGGGAACTTCTGGGGCCAACGTCCTGACTTTC
>TRBV5-4|-|TRBJ1-1|-
CASSFGGTEAFF
TGTGCCAGCAGCTTTGGGGGGACTGAAGCTTTCTTT
>TRBV5-1|-|TRBJ2-7|-
CASSLRGLAYEQYF
TGCGCCAGCAGCTTGCGCGGTCTCGCCTACGAGCAGTACTTC
>TRBV9|-|TRBJ2-5|TRBD2
CASSVGTSGGETQYF
TGTGCCAGCAGCGTAGGAACTAGCGGGGGTGAGACCCAGTACTTC
>TRBV7-9|-|TRBJ1-2|TRBD1
CASSPMRGRGIF
TGTGCCAGCAGCCCAATGAGGGGGCGCGGAATCTTC
>TRBV30|-|TRBJ1-5|-
CAWSTSWGRQPQHF
TGTGCCTGGAGTACCTCTTGGGGGCGTCAGCCCCAGCATTTT
>TRBV5-5|-|TRBJ1-6|-
CASTVGGSQNSPLHF
TGTGCCAGCACCGTAGGCGGTAGCCAAAATTCACCCCTCCACTTT
>TRBV15|-|TRBJ2-7|TRBD2
CATSRALAGAYEQYF
TGTGCCACCAGCAGAGCACTAGCGGGAGCCTACGAGCAGTACTTC
>TRBV5-1|-|TRBJ2-3|TRBD2
CASSLGLAEGDTQYF
TGCGCCAGCAGCTTGGGGCTAGCGGAGGGGGATACGCAGTATTTT
>TRBV27|-|TRBJ1-1|TRBD1
CASQTGRGQGRDTEAFF
TGTGCCAGCCAAACAGGGCGGGGACAGGGGAGAGATACTGAAGCTTTCTTT
>TRBV9|once|TRBJ2-6|TRBD2
CASSGTSGPPSSGANVLTF
TGTGCCAGCAGCGGCACTAGCGGGCCGCCTTCCTCTGGGGCCAACGTCCTGACTTTC
>TRBV7-2|few|TRBJ2-7|TRBD2
CASSLDRGGRTYEQYF
TGTGCCAGCAGCTTAGACCGGGGGGGCCGGACCTACGAGCAGTACTTC
>TRBV19|-|TRBJ2-1|TRBD2
CASSIVQRDYNEQFF
TGTGCCAGTAGTATAGTCCAGCGGGACTACAATGAGCAGTTCTTC
>TRBV27|-|TRBJ2-3|TRBD1
CASSMTGGASIDTQYF
TGTGCCAGCAGTATGACAGGGGGGGCTAGCATAGATACGCAGTATTTT
>TRBV5-1|-|TRBJ2-1|TRBD2
CASVEGTTSSYNEQFF
TGCGCCAGCGTAGAGGGGACTACTAGCTCCTACAATGAGCAGTTCTTC
>TRBV6-1|few|TRBJ1-6|-
CASSEAGGNNSPLHF
TGTGCCAGCAGTGAAGCGGGGGGTAACAATTCACCCCTCCACTTT
>TRBV18|-|TRBJ2-3|-
CASSTNGDTQYF
TGTGCCAGCTCAACGAACGGGGATACGCAGTATTTT
>TRBV25-1|-|TRBJ1-1|-
CASSEQGPTEAFF
TGTGCCAGCAGTGAGCAGGGGCCAACTGAAGCTTTCTTT
>TRBV5-1|-|TRBJ1-1|TRBD1
CASSLGQGETEAFF
TGCGCCAGCAGCTTGGGGCAGGGGGAGACTGAAGCTTTCTTT
>TRBV5-1|-|TRBJ1-6|TRBD1
CASSLADRDDSPLHF
TGCGCCAGCAGCTTGGCGGACAGGGACGATTCACCCCTCCACTTT
>TRBV11-2|-|TRBJ1-3|-
CASSFLGNTIYF
TGTGCCAGCAGCTTCCTTGGAAACACCATATATTTT
>TRBV4-1|-|TRBJ1-6|-
CASRNNQKQLYNSPLHF
TGCGCCAGCAGGAATAACCAGAAACAGCTCTATAATTCACCCCTCCACTTT
>TRBV4-1|once|TRBJ2-3|TRBD2
CASSQGPSGAGDTQYF
TGCGCCAGCAGCCAAGGGCCTAGCGGGGCTGGAGATACGCAGTATTTT
>TRBV5-1|-|TRBJ2-1|TRBD2
CASSLGASGAYNEQFF
TGCGCCAGCAGCTTGGGGGCTAGCGGAGCCTACAATGAGCAGTTCTTC
>TRBV19|-|TRBJ2-1|TRBD2
CASSMGTSAYNEQFF
TGTGCCAGTAGTATGGGGACTAGCGCCTACAATGAGCAGTTCTTC
>TRBV7-8|-|TRBJ1-5|-
CASSLRRGLRPQHF
TGTGCCAGCAGCCTCCGACGCGGGCTTCGGCCCCAGCATTTT
>TRBV9|-|TRBJ1-1|TRBD1
CASSPSTGTEAFF
TGTGCCAGCAGCCCATCGACAGGGACTGAAGCTTTCTTT
>TRBV3-1/TRBV3-2|-|TRBJ2-3|TRBD2
CASSQGGGRVTDTQYF
TGTGCCAGCAGCCAAGGGGGCGGGAGGGTGACAGATACGCAGTATTTT
>TRBV6-5|few|TRBJ2-1|TRBD2
CASSYSRDGGVFEQFF
TGTGCCAGCAGTTACTCCAGGGACGGGGGGGTATTTGAGCAGTTCTTC